These 19 T cell receptor beta chains share one sample of origin, sequenced in a study of Ad26.COV2.S vaccination and SARS-CoV-2 variants. Assay: immunoSEQ multiplex PCR; the TCRdb copy retains only in-frame clones and omits some. The sample contains 180,000 or so clones, approximately 90% of which appear only once. This specimen consisted of peripheral blood, obtained after recovery from COVID-19. The receptor source for this set is a human donor who had recovered from COVID-19.

V gene TRBV20-1 combines with J gene TRBJ2-2, with D possibly being TRBD1 (6 bases). The V end was cut by 3 bases, the J end by 5 bases, with 13 bases between. Germline lookup yields CDR1 DFQATT and CDR2 SNEGSKA (reference sequence). The CDR3 has 14 amino acids. CDR3 region: CSASPGAFTGELFF. CDR3 sequence (DNA): TGCAGTGCTAGTCCAGGGGCTTTTACCGGGGAGCTGTTTTTT.

This clone has just one count. The rearrangement uses TRBV9 and TRBJ1-2; D may be TRBD1 (6 bases). This CDR3 comprises 14 residues. In germline, CDR1 is SGDLS, CDR2 YYNGEE. V lost 0 bases and J 4 bases, leaving 10 bases between the germline ends. The CDR3 sequence: CASSVVGGPYGYTF. The CDR3 DNA sequence: TGTGCCAGCAGCGTAGTAGGGGGGCCCTATGGCTACACCTTC.

V and J are TRBV3-1 (or the pseudogene TRBV3-2) and TRBJ1-6, with D possibly TRBD1 on 6 matching bases. CDR3 size: 14 residues. CDR1 and CDR2 from the germline V gene are LGHDT and YNNKEL (reference sequence). Trimming took 8 bases from V and 8 from J, leaving 16 bases between them. CDR3: CASRGGARDSPLHF. The CDR3, as DNA: TGTGCCAGCCGGGGGGGGGCGCGGGATTCACCCCTCCACTTT.

V and J are TRBV7-2 and TRBJ1-6; D gene ambiguous. This CDR3 has 16 amino acids. Looked up from germline, CDR1 is SGHTA and CDR2 is FQGNSA. V was shortened by 3 bases and J by 8 bases, with 17 bases between the two germline ends. The CDR3 DNA reads as TGTGCCAGCAGCTTTTTCGCCGGCAGTTGGGATTCACCCCTCCACTTT. It yields the protein CASSFFAGSWDSPLHF.

This chain connects TRBV6-5 to TRBJ1-1; TRBD1 matches at 7 bases. With V trimmed by 6 bases and J by 5 bases, 6 bases remained unmatched. Germline values: CDR1 MNHEY, CDR2 SVGAGI. This CDR3 comprises 13 residues. In nucleotides, the CDR3 is TGTGCCAGCAGGAAGGGGGCTGGGACTGAAGCTTTCTTT. Translation: CASRKGAGTEAFF.

The chain employs TRBV7-2 and TRBJ2-3, with 7 bases aligning to TRBD2. V was clipped by 2 bases and J by 0 bases; unmatched bases: 11. Germline lookup yields CDR1 SGHTA and CDR2 FQGNSA. The CDR3 has 18 residues. CDR3: CASSLRGRASGSTDTQYF. The CDR3 bases are TGTGCCAGCAGCTTAAGAGGTCGGGCTAGCGGTAGCACAGATACGCAGTATTTT.

The J gene is TRBJ2-2, the V gene TRBV10-1; no clear D gene. The CDR3 has 13 residues. Germline CDR1 WNHNN, CDR2 SYGVQD (reference sequence). V lost 4 bases and J lost 3, with 6 bases in between. The CDR3 region has the DNA TGCGCCAGCAGTGTCAGTGACACCGGGGAGCTGTTTTTT. Protein sequence: CASSVSDTGELFF.

The chain uses TRBV6-2 or TRBV6-3 and TRBJ2-3; TRBD2 matches 12 bases. V shed 2 bases, J shed 3 bases, and the junction held 6 bases outside the gene matches. This CDR3 has 17 residues. Germline CDR1 is MNHEY and CDR2 is SVGEGT. The chain's CDR3 is CASSYRITSGRTDTQYF. In DNA, the CDR3 is TGTGCCAGCAGTTACAGGATAACTAGCGGGAGGACAGATACGCAGTATTTT.

The chain links TRBV9 to TRBJ2-2; D gene unclear. Germline CDR1 reads SGDLS; CDR2 reads YYNGEE. This CDR3 contains 15 residues. Trimming stripped 0 bases from V and 0 bases from J, with 6 bases between. This CDR3 is CASSVVTTNTGELFF. CDR3 in DNA: TGTGCCAGCAGCGTAGTGACAACGAACACCGGGGAGCTGTTTTTT.

The V call is TRBV7-3, the J call TRBJ2-1, with D tentatively TRBD1 (5 bases). V lost 3 bases, J lost 4 bases, and 10 bases lay in between. CDR1 is SGHTA, CDR2 FQGTGA, per germline. CDR3 length: 14 amino acids. In DNA, the CDR3 is TGTGCCAGCAGCTTGGGGCAGGAATACAATGAGCAGTTCTTC. Its translation: CASSLGQEYNEQFF.

The V and J genes are TRBV28 and TRBJ2-7, with TRBD1 as a possible D gene (6 bases). The ends were cut back, 5 bases at V and 2 bases at J, with 19 bases in the middle. Germline-derived CDR1 and CDR2 are MDHEN and SYDVKM. The CDR3 length is 16 residues. The CDR3 region has the DNA TGTGCCAGCAGTACACTATCAGGGGTAAAGACCTACGAGCAGTACTTC. Encoded protein: CASSTLSGVKTYEQYF.

J is TRBJ2-1 and V is TRBV30; 7 positions agree with TRBD1. The V gene's germline CDR1 is GTSNPN and CDR2 SVGIG (reference sequence). Trimming cost V 2 bases and J 2 bases; bases outside gene matches: 9. The CDR3 contains 16 residues. CDR3 sequence: CAWSPLGTEPYNEQFF. The CDR3 nucleotides are TGTGCCTGGAGTCCCCTGGGGACAGAACCCTACAATGAGCAGTTCTTC.

V gene TRBV5-6 combines with J gene TRBJ2-1, with 11 bases fitting TRBD2. Per germline, CDR1 SGHDT and CDR2 YYEEEE. The CDR3 covers 16 residues. Germline trimming cut 0 bases from V and 9 bases from J; bases unmatched to any gene: 8. The CDR3 protein is CASSLAEYSGRAEQFF. CDR3 nucleotide sequence: TGTGCCAGCAGCTTGGCCGAGTATAGCGGGAGGGCTGAGCAGTTCTTC.

The rearrangement joins TRBV9 to TRBJ2-1; 11 positions agree with TRBD2. Germline V gene data show CDR1 as SGDLS and CDR2 as YYNGEE. J gave up 4 bases and V 3 bases, and 6 bases lay outside the gene matches. The CDR3 is made up of 16 amino acids. The DNA of the CDR3 is TGTGCCAGCAGCGCTCTAGCGGGGGGCGGGTACAATGAGCAGTTCTTC. Encoded protein: CASSALAGGGYNEQFF.

This chain uses TRBV15 with TRBJ1-1; D unclear. Germline CDR1 reads LNHNV; CDR2 reads YYDKDF (reference sequence). V dropped 2 bases and J dropped 5 bases, with 9 bases sitting between them. This CDR3 is 13 amino acids long. CDR3 sequence (DNA): TGTGCCACCAGCAGACGGGTGGGAACTGAAGCTTTCTTT. Protein sequence: CATSRRVGTEAFF.

The rearrangement joins TRBV6-5 to TRBJ2-1; perhaps TRBD2 as D (6 bases). The CDR3 extends over 14 amino acids. CDR1 is MNHEY, CDR2 SVGAGI, per germline. V was cut by 6 bases and J by 7 bases, with 16 bases left in between. Here the CDR3 DNA reads TGTGCCAGCAGCTGGCGGGCCCGGGGGAATGAGCAGTTCTTC. As protein: CASSWRARGNEQFF.

The chain couples TRBV2 to TRBJ1-5, with D perhaps TRBD1 (5 bases). The CDR3 has 14 amino acids. The V gene lost 5 bases and the J gene lost 7 bases, with 15 bases spanning the gap. Looked up from germline, CDR1 is SNHLY and CDR2 is FYNNEI. The CDR3 bases are TGTGCCAGCAGTCCCAGGGAATTTGGACAGCCCCAGCATTTT. This encodes CASSPREFGQPQHF.

The chain uses TRBV10-1 and TRBJ2-1; no firm D call. V lost 7 bases and J 4 bases, leaving 11 bases between the germline ends. The CDR3 has 13 residues. Looked up from germline, CDR1 is WNHNN and CDR2 is SYGVQD (reference sequence). The CDR3 spells CASIPDPYNEQFF. Written as DNA, the CDR3 is TGCGCCAGCATCCCGGACCCATACAATGAGCAGTTCTTC.

This chain connects TRBV2 to TRBJ2-3; possibly TRBD1 or TRBD2 for D (5 bases each). Germline V gives CDR1 SNHLY, CDR2 FYNNEI. V lost 8 bases to trimming and J lost 3 bases, with 18 bases between them. The CDR3 covers 15 residues. The CDR3 loop reads CASAARGRITDTQYF. Written as DNA, the CDR3 is TGTGCCAGCGCGGCCCGGGGCAGAATAACAGATACGCAGTATTTT.